The clone carrying this TCR beta chain was seen just once. CDR3 size: 13 residues. In germline, CDR1 is SGHRS, CDR2 YFSETQ. With 4 bases clipped from V and 11 bases from J, the junction kept 9 bases outside the gene matches. The data belong to a study of early T cells in non-severe SARS-CoV-2 infection. From the 5' RACE reads, TCRdb called clonotypes with MiXCR, one entry per CDR3 protein. Seen here are tens of thousands of distinct CDR3 sequences, around 12% observed once, and the top ten hold 1.2% to 1.5%. The TCR sequence derives from an adult who was a healthcare worker with PCR-confirmed SARS-CoV-2 infection or an uninfected control (not recorded which). The sample was whole blood, taken at baseline. The chain joins TRBV5-1 to TRBJ1-1; 9 bases fit TRBD1. CDR3 in amino acids: CASSEAQGADAFF. CDR3 in DNA: TGCGCCAGCAGCGAAGCACAGGGGGCAGACGCTTTCTTT. The full variable domain, with the rest looked up from reference TRBV5-1 and TRBJ1-1, is KAGVTQTPRYLIKTRGQQVTLSCSPISGHRSVSWYQQTPGQGLQFLFEYFSETQRNKGNFPGRFSGRQFSNSRSEMNVSTLELGDSALYLCASSEAQGADAFFGQGTRLTVV.